The 18 T cell receptor beta chains below come from one sample, sequenced in a study of blood T cell repertoires in COVID-19 (TCRdb year 2020). Library method: the immunoSEQ multiplex PCR assay. TCRdb retrieved this table from immuneACCESS and kept in-frame rearrangements only. Not all clones are present; in checked studies, unresolved V genes account for under half, and no reason is known for the remainder. The table for this sample lists 50,000 to 60,000 clones; approximately 86% of them were counted only once. The top ten clonotypes cover 15% to 20% of the sample. The specimen sequenced was peripheral blood. The origin of the receptors is a man between 40 and 49 years old with acute or convalescent COVID-19.

This clone appeared a single time. The chain couples TRBV5-1 to TRBJ1-1; D might be TRBD1 (6 bases). Trimming stripped 9 bases from V and 0 bases from J, with 12 bases between. CDR3 length: 13 amino acids. Looked up from germline, CDR1 is SGHRS and CDR2 is YFSETQ. In DNA form, the CDR3 reads TGCGCCACCGCCAGGACAGTGAACACTGAAGCTTTCTTT. This sequence encodes CATARTVNTEAFF.

The chain links TRBV12-3 or TRBV12-4 to TRBJ1-2, with D possibly matching TRBD1 (5 bases). Trimming took off 1 base at V and 4 bases at J, with 7 bases between the two ends. CDR3 size: 13 residues. This CDR3 is CASSLDRIYGYTF. CDR3 nucleotide sequence: TGTGCCAGCAGTTTAGACAGGATCTATGGCTACACCTTC.

The J gene is TRBJ2-7, the V gene TRBV5-1, with a weak D call TRBD1 (6 bases). V was clipped by 0 bases and J by 0 bases, with 16 bases between them. The germline V gene has CDR1 SGHRS and CDR2 YFSETQ. The CDR3 contains 17 residues. The CDR3 protein is CASSLVAHRDISYEQYF. The DNA for the CDR3 is TGCGCCAGCAGCTTGGTGGCACACCGGGACATCTCCTACGAGCAGTACTTC.

The chain recombines TRBV9 with TRBJ2-5; perhaps TRBD1 as D (5 bases). With 0 bases removed from V and 3 bases from J, the gap between germline ends came to 12 bases. The CDR3 spans 15 residues. The germline V gene encodes CDR1 SGDLS and CDR2 YYNGEE. The CDR3 spells CASSVAAGSKETQYF. CDR3 nucleotide sequence: TGTGCCAGCAGCGTAGCGGCAGGGTCGAAAGAGACCCAGTACTTC.

This clone was observed a few times. The chain couples TRBV2 to TRBJ1-1; possibly TRBD1 for D (6 bases). V dropped 7 bases and J dropped 0 bases, with 18 bases sitting between them. Per germline, CDR1 SNHLY and CDR2 FYNNEI. This CDR3 spans 16 amino acids. CDR3 in amino acids: CASKGVKGFMNTEAFF. The CDR3 coding sequence is TGTGCCAGCAAGGGGGTGAAGGGATTCATGAACACTGAAGCTTTCTTT.

The chain uses TRBV3-1 (or the pseudogene TRBV3-2) and TRBJ2-5; TRBD2 aligns across 7 bases. Losses at the gene ends were 0 bases for V and 3 bases for J; bases not matched to a gene: 7. The germline V gene encodes CDR1 LGHDT and CDR2 YNNKEL (reference sequence). The CDR3 has 16 amino acids. The chain's CDR3 is CASSQEGGTPKETQYF. The DNA for the CDR3 is TGTGCCAGCAGCCAAGAGGGAGGGACCCCCAAAGAGACCCAGTACTTC.

The sample holds one count of this clone. The junction does not match germline at one end; this may be a read error. The chain couples TRBV6-5 to TRBJ2-1, with a tentative D call TRBD1 (6 bases). The CDR3 contains 15 residues. Germline loops: CDR1 MNHEY, CDR2 SVGAGI. CDR3 region: CASRYQTGPYNEQFF. In nucleotides, the CDR3 is TGTGCCAGCCGTTACCAGACAGGACCTTACAATGAGCAGTTCTTC.

This chain links TRBV10-3 with TRBJ1-6, with unresolved D. V gave up 6 bases and J gave up 8 bases, with 14 bases separating them. Germline CDR1 ENHRY, CDR2 SYGVKD. The CDR3 runs to 14 residues. Here the CDR3 reads CAISARGSDSPLHF. CDR3 in DNA: TGTGCCATCAGCGCGCGAGGGTCGGATTCACCCCTCCACTTT.

This chain links TRBV10-1 with TRBJ2-4, with D maybe TRBD1 (8 bases). The V gene's germline CDR1 is WNHNN and CDR2 SYGVQD (reference sequence). With 0 bases removed from V and 4 bases from J, the gap between germline ends came to 16 bases. CDR3 length: 17 residues. The CDR3 DNA sequence: TGCGCCAGCAGTGAGTCGGGAGGGCAGGGGGCAAAAAACATTCAGTACTTC. Its protein is CASSESGGQGAKNIQYF.

The chain employs TRBV6-1 and TRBJ2-4; possibly TRBD1 for D (6 bases). This CDR3 region has 18 residues. Trimming cost V 2 bases and J 0 bases, with 17 bases left between them. Looked up from germline, CDR1 is MNHNS and CDR2 is SASEGT. CDR3 amino acids: CASSETLGAQKAKNIQYF. CDR3 in DNA: TGTGCCAGCAGTGAAACTTTGGGGGCCCAGAAAGCCAAAAACATTCAGTACTTC.

The chain uses TRBV6-1 and TRBJ1-6; perhaps TRBD1 as D (5 bases). Germline loops: CDR1 MNHNS, CDR2 SASEGT. The CDR3 extends over 14 amino acids. With 3 bases removed from V and 13 bases from J, the gap between germline ends came to 16 bases. The CDR3 is CASSDGRDWEPLHF. The CDR3, as DNA: TGTGCCAGCAGTGATGGGAGGGACTGGGAGCCCCTCCACTTT.

The chain links TRBV18 to TRBJ2-3; 9 bases are a match to TRBD2. The CDR3 runs to 13 residues. The J segment lost 9 bases and the V segment lost 2 bases, leaving 3 bases of the junction unmatched. Germline V gene data show CDR1 as KGHSH and CDR2 as LQKENI. DNA for the CDR3: TGTGCCAGCTCACCAGGAGGACTAGCGACGCAGTATTTT. Protein: CASSPGGLATQYF.

V is TRBV24-1 and J is TRBJ2-2; tentatively, D is TRBD2 (5 bases). Germline loops: CDR1 KGHDR, CDR2 SFDVKD. This CDR3 spans 13 amino acids. Trimming removed 10 bases at V and 4 bases at J, with 12 bases between. CDR3 in DNA: TGTGCCACATCCGAGGGTTCCACCGGGGAGCTGTTTTTT. Protein product: CATSEGSTGELFF.

This chain connects TRBV27 to TRBJ1-1; maybe TRBD1 (6 bases). Germline V lookup: CDR1 MNHEY, CDR2 SMNVEV (reference sequence). The germline V and J ends were trimmed by 6 bases and 3 bases, with 11 bases remaining between them. This CDR3 has 13 amino acids. The CDR3: CASRTGKYTEAFF. As DNA, the CDR3 is TGTGCCAGCAGAACAGGGAAGTACACTGAAGCTTTCTTT.

The rearrangement links TRBV4-2 to TRBJ2-2, with D maybe TRBD2 (6 bases). Trimming removed 0 bases from V and 8 bases from J, with 10 bases in between. Germline assignment: CDR1 LGHNA and CDR2 YNFKEQ. The CDR3 sequence is 14 residues long. The CDR3 region has the DNA TGTGCCAGCAGCCAAGACGGGGGAGCGGGGGAGCTGTTTTTT. Translation gives CASSQDGGAGELFF.

This clone was recorded many times. The V gene is TRBV5-4, the J gene TRBJ1-6; the D gene is possibly TRBD1 (5 bases). Deletions cut 4 bases from V and 0 bases from J, with 20 bases between. CDR1 is SGHNT, CDR2 YYREEE, per germline (reference sequence). The CDR3 is 19 amino acids. CDR3 nucleotide sequence: TGTGCCAGCAGCGTATCGAATCAGGGCTTCAGCTCCTATAATTCACCCCTCCACTTT. Protein: CASSVSNQGFSSYNSPLHF.

V usage is TRBV6-5 and J usage is TRBJ2-4; D gene ambiguous. V lost 7 bases and J lost 0, with 4 bases in between. The CDR3 length is 12 residues. CDR1 and CDR2 (germline): MNHEY, SVGAGI. CDR3 protein: CASTLAKNIQYF. The CDR3 region has the DNA TGTGCCAGCACTCTAGCCAAAAACATTCAGTACTTC.

This chain uses TRBV7-2 with TRBJ2-5; D is possibly TRBD1 (5 bases). The CDR3 runs 13 residues. Germline V gene lookup returns CDR1 SGHTA and CDR2 FQGNSA. The V end was cut by 3 bases, the J end by 7 bases, with 12 bases between. CDR3 DNA: TGTGCCAGCAGCTTGGGCACCCAGGGGACCCAGTACTTC. Amino acids: CASSLGTQGTQYF.